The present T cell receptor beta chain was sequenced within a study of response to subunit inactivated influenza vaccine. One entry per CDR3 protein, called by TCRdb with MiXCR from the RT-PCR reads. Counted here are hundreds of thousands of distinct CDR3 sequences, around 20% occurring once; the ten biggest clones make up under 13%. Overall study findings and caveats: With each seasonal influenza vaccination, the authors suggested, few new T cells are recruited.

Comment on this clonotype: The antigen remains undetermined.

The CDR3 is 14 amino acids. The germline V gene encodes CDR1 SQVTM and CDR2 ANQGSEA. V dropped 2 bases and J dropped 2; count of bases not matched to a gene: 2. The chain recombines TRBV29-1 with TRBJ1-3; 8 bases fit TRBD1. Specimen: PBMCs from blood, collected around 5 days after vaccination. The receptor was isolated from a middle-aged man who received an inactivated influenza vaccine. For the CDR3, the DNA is TGCAGCGTTGAACGGACAGGGACTGGAAACACCATATATTTT. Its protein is CSVERTGTGNTIYF.